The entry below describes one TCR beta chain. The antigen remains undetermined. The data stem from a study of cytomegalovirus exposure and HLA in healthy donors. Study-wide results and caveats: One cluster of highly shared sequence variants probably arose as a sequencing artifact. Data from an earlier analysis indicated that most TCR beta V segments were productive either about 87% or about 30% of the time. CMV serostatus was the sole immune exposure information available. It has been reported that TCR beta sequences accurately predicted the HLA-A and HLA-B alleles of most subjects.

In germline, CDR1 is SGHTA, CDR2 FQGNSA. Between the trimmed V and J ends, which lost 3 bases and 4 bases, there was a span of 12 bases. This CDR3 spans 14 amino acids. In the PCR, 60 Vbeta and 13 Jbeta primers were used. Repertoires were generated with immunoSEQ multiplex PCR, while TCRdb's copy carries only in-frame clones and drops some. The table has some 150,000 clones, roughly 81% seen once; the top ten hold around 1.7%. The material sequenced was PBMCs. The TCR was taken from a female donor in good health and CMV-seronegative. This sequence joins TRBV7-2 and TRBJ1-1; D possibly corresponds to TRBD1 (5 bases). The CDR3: CASSFQGRGTEAFF. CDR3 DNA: TGTGCCAGCAGCTTTCAGGGAAGAGGCACTGAAGCTTTCTTT.